This T cell receptor beta chain was captured by sequencing in a study of blood T cell repertoires in COVID-19. About the research overall: Acute and convalescent COVID-19 specimens originated in the United States, Italy and Spain. The analysed material was cDNA or gDNA that came from T cells, B-cell-depleted T cells, or PBMCs.

Profiling relied on immunoSEQ multiplex PCR, and the TCRdb table lists in-frame clones only, not all of them. The table lists 100,000 to 150,000 clones, around 74% of them singletons, with more than 5% in the top ten. About this clone: The junction departs from the called germline gene at one end, perhaps through a read error.

This CDR3 is 11 amino acids long. Germline-derived CDR1 and CDR2 are SGHTA and FQGTGA. The TCR comes from a man in his sixties with acute or convalescent COVID-19. The chain combines TRBV7-3 with TRBJ1-2, with D perhaps matching TRBD1 (6 bases). What was sequenced was peripheral blood. CDR3 DNA sequence: TGTGCCAGCAGCTTAGGGACATACCTTTTCTTC. This translates into CASSLGTYLFF. The complete variable domain, with remaining parts taken from reference TRBV7-3 and TRBJ1-2, reads GAGVSQTPSNKVTEKGKYVELRCDPISGHTALYWYRQSLGQGPEFLIYFQGTGAADDSGLPNDRFFAVRPEGSVSTLKIQRTERGDSAVYLCASSLGTYLFFGSGTRLTVV.